This is a list of T cell receptor beta chains from one sample in a study of T cell responses to AZD1222 COVID-19 vaccine. Sequencing used immunoSEQ multiplex PCR; TCRdb keeps in-frame clones, though not all of them. The sample consists of 90,000 to 120,000 clones, 86% of them appearing once. Specimen: peripheral blood, collected 28 days after the second dose of the MenACWY control vaccine. Receptor source: an adult who received the MenACWY meningococcal vaccine as a control. CDR3s include the opening cysteine and the closing phenylalanine or tryptophan.

v_call cdr3_aa
TRBV6-5 CASSYGRGRGYTF
TRBV2 CASSLGVRMGYGYTF
TRBV11-2 CASSSPQRPGNTIYF
TRBV6-5 CASLRARASGNTIYF
TRBV29-1 CSVEDPASGQGGYGYTF
TRBV7-2 CASSLTPTEAFF
TRBV19 CASSIVGGRGSTDTQYF
TRBV29-1 CSVMTGGNTEAFF
TRBV19 CASSIDFGGGQYEQYF
TRBV10-2 CASSERGGGFIQYF
TRBV6-2/TRBV6-3 CASSSRTGRDGYTF
TRBV28 CASSSPGGRGNLAGANVLTF
TRBV25-1 CASSAAGRAGGYTF
TRBV3-1/TRBV3-2 CASSQDWGARNIQYF
TRBV27 CASSLRGLHQPQHF
TRBV3-1/TRBV3-2 CASSQDPGRGLSTDTQYF
TRBV6-5 CASKLRTASGNTIYF
TRBV20-1 CSASVRGGDNSPLHF
TRBV28 CASSGGQGGLRGYTF
TRBV10-3 CAISQQRYGYTF
TRBV24-1 CATSDKGGPTYEQYF
TRBV4-1 CAIRGRHGYTF
TRBV30 CAWTRQGRSPLHF
TRBV7-2 CASSPNNRVVNTEAFF
TRBV3-1/TRBV3-2 CASSQVGYREGAYEQYF